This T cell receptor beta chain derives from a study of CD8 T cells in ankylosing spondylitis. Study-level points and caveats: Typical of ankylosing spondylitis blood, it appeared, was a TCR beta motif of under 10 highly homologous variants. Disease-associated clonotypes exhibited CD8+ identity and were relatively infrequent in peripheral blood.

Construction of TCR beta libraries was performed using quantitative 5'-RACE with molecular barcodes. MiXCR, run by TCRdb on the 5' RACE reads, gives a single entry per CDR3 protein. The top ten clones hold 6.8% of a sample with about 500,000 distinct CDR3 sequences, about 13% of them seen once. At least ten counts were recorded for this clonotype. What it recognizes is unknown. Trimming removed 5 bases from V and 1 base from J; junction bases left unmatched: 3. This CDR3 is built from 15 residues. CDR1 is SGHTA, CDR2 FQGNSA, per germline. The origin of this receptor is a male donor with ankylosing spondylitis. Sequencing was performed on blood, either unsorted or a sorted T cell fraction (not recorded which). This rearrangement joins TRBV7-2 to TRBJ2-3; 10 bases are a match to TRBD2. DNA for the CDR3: TGTGCCAGCAGCCAAGGACTAGCGGGCACAGATACGCAGTATTTT. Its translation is CASSQGLAGTDTQYF.